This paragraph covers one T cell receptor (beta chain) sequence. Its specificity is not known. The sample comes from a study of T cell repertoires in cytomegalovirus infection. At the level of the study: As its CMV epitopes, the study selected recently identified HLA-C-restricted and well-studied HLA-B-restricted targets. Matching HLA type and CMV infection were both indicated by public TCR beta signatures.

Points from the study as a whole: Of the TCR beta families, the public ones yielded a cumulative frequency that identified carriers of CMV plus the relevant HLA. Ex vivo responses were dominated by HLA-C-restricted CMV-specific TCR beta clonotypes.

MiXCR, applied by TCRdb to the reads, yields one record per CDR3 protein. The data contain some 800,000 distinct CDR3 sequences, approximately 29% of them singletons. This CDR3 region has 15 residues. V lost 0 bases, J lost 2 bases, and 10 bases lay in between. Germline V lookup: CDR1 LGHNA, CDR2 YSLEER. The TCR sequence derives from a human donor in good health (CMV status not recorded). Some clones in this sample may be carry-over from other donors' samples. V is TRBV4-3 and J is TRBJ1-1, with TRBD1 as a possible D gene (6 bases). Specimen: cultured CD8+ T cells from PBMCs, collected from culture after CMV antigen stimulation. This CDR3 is CASSQDSGVNTEAFF. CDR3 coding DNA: TGCGCCAGCAGCCAAGATTCAGGGGTAAACACTGAAGCTTTCTTT.